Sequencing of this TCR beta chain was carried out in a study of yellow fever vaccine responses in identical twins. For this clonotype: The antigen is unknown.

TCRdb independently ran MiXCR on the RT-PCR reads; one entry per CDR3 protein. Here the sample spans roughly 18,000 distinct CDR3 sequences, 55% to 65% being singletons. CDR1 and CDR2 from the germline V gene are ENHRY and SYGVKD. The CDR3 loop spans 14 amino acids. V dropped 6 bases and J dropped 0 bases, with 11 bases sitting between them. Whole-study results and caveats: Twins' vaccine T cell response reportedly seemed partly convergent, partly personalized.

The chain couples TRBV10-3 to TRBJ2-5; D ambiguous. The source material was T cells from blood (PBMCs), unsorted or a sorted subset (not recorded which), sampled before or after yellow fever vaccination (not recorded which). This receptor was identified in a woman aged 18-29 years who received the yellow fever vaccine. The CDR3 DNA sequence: TGTGCCATCAGCGATAGCTGGAACCAAGAGACCCAGTACTTC. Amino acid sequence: CAISDSWNQETQYF.